Sequencing of this TCR beta chain was carried out in a study of T cells in Graves' hyperthyroidism and ophthalmopathy. The CDR3 contains 13 residues. The germline V gene has CDR1 SGHRS and CDR2 YFSETQ. Trimming removed 4 bases from V and 6 bases from J, with 12 bases in between. The PBMCs were taken from more than 8 ml of fresh peripheral blood. This clonotype was seen a few times. Researchers amplified the TCR beta CDR3 regions from RNA transcripts. A first-round RT-PCR of the TCR CDR3 used the HTBI primer set. TCRdb redid the calling of the multiplex PCR reads with MiXCR, one entry per CDR3 protein. Counted here are roughly 530,000 distinct CDR3 sequences, about 15% occurring once; the ten biggest clones make up around 17%.

Sequencing was done on a sample of blood. This TCR was sampled from a woman aged 18-29 years with Graves' ophthalmopathy. This chain uses TRBV5-1 with TRBJ2-3; no clear D. The CDR3 spells CASSRDFADTQYF. CDR3 nucleotides: TGCGCCAGCAGCCGTGATTTTGCGGATACGCAGTATTTT.